The clone carrying this T cell receptor beta chain was counted a few times. Its antigen remains unknown. The PCR contained 60 Vbeta and 13 Jbeta primers. Sequenced by immunoSEQ multiplex PCR; TCRdb stores in-frame clones only, minus some. Of approximately 150,000 clones in the sample, over 60% were seen once. This record comes from a study of cytomegalovirus exposure and HLA in healthy donors. Overall study findings and caveats: In a later analysis, common viral pathogens appeared linked to several of the most significant clusters. In a later analysis, TCR beta V- and J-gene trimming showed a link to a missense DCLRE1C variant.

This CDR3 has 13 residues. Germline CDR1 is LNHDA and CDR2 is SQIVND (reference sequence). V lost 7 bases, J lost 8 bases, and 17 bases lay in between. The gene calls are TRBV19 and TRBJ1-1; D ambiguous. This sequence originates from a male donor in good health and CMV-seronegative. Material: PBMCs. The CDR3 DNA reads as TGTGCCAGTAAAGACACGATCCAATCCGAAGCTTTCTTT. Amino acid sequence: CASKDTIQSEAFF.